In its sample, the clone carrying this T cell receptor (beta chain) was seen once. Its target is not known. The record originates from a study of post-analysis software for immune sequencing data. The study, taken as a whole, reports: Higher frequency in patients than in controls was seen for about five TRBV segments, with TRBV5-6, TRBV5-1 and TRBV20-1 among them. Those samples that were prepared in the same batch co-clustered strongly by F measure. Normalized Chao1 diversity was significantly reduced in patients versus controls.

The germline gives CDR1 SQVTM, CDR2 ANQGSEA. V lost 8 bases and J 7 bases, leaving 21 bases between the germline ends. The CDR3 has 14 residues. Unique molecular identifiers featured in each of the TCR beta cDNA libraries. Some 500,000 cDNA molecules were obtained per 1 to 10 million input T cells. MiXCR was run by TCRdb on the PCR reads, yielding one entry per CDR3 protein. The table records about 540,000 distinct CDR3 sequences, 30% to 40% of them present only once. The sequencing input was blood. The sequence derives from a girl aged 2-17 years with multiple sclerosis. The genes are TRBV29-1 and TRBJ2-1; a possible D gene is TRBD2 (7 bases). CDR3 loop: CSSTREGVVNEQFF. In DNA, the CDR3 is TGCAGCTCTACGAGGGAGGGGGTCGTGAATGAGCAGTTCTTC.